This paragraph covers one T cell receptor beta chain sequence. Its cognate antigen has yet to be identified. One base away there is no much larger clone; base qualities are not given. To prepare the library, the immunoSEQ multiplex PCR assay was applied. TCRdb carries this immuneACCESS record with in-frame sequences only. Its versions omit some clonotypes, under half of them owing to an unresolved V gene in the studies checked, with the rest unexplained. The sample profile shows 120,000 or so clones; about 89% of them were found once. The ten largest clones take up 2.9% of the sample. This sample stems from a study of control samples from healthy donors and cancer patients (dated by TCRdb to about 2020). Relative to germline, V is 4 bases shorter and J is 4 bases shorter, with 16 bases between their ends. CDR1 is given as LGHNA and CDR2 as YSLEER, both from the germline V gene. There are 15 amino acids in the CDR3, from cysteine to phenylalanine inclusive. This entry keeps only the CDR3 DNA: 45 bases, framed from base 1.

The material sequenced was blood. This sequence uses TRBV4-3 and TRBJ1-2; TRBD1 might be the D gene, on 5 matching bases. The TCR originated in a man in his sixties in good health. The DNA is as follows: TGCGCCAGCAGCCCGACAACAGGCCAACCCTATGGCTACACCTTC. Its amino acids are CASSPTTGQPYGYTF.